Included here is one T cell receptor beta chain sequence, with context. The CDR3 covers 16 residues. This sample stems from a study of blood T cells in healthy people across ages. About the research overall: With template switching, about one barcoded beta molecule was captured per two T cells.

A second 7 to 11 cycle PCR used barcoded and J-beta primers. MiXCR, run by TCRdb on the 5' RACE reads, gives a single entry per CDR3 protein. The sample comprises 2 million or so distinct CDR3 sequences, around half of which are singletons, and about 2.1% rests with the top ten. The authors drew approximately 9 milliliters of peripheral blood from each donor. Isolation yielded PBMCs, at least 6.5 million per sample, in every case. The chain recombines TRBV21-1 with TRBJ2-7; no check of the table's D call, TRBD2, against the DNA was made. TRBV21-1 is a pseudogene. The sequence derives from a woman in her 40s in good health. The sample consisted of blood. CDR3 amino acids: CASSDLLAGRTYEQYF. CDR3 DNA sequence: TGTGCCAGCAGCGACCTACTAGCGGGTCGCACCTACGAGCAGTACTTC.